The rows below give T cell receptor beta chains drawn from one sample of a study of identical twins. MiXCR, applied by TCRdb to the 5' RACE reads, yields one record per CDR3 protein. The repertoire has approximately 690,000 distinct CDR3 sequences, around 6.1% of them found once; the top ten carry approximately 2%. The sample taken for sequencing was naive T cells sorted from blood. All receptors come from a man younger than 30 in good health. The CDR3 runs from the conserved cysteine through the conserved F or W. A D gene is named only where the DNA matches it firmly. Some rows have no size entry. The others give once, few or many, or a class for an expanded clone.

TRBJ2-1 TRBV29-1 many TRBD2 CSVSGTSGSYEQFF TGCAGCGTTTCCGGGACTAGCGGGAGCTATGAGCAGTTCTTC
TRBJ2-1 TRBV11-2 . . CASSSMDGQQFF TGTGCCAGCAGCTCAATGGACGGGCAGCAGTTCTTC
TRBJ2-1 TRBV6-2/TRBV6-3 . TRBD2 CASSFRTSGSREQFF TGTGCCAGCAGTTTTAGGACTAGCGGGAGTAGAGAGCAGTTCTTC
TRBJ2-2 TRBV13 . TRBD2 CASSLGGASGSFGTGELFF TGTGCCAGCAGCTTAGGCGGGGCTAGCGGGAGCTTCGGCACCGGGGAGCTGTTTTTT
TRBJ2-7 TRBV28 few TRBD2 CASSFSSGRTTYEQYF TGTGCCAGCAGTTTTTCTAGCGGGAGGACTACCTACGAGCAGTACTTC
TRBJ1-1 TRBV27 many . CASSLTPGPNTEAFF TGTGCCAGCAGTTTAACGCCAGGACCGAACACTGAAGCTTTCTTT
TRBJ2-3 TRBV25-1 . . CASTEVYADTQYF TGTGCCAGCACAGAAGTGTATGCAGATACGCAGTATTTT
TRBJ1-1 TRBV7-3 . . CASSNGPGGEAFF TGTGCCAGCAGTAACGGGCCGGGGGGAGAAGCTTTCTTT
TRBJ2-4 TRBV6-2/TRBV6-3 . . CASSYSRGETGNIQYF TGTGCCAGCAGTTACTCGAGAGGAGAGACCGGAAACATTCAGTACTTC
TRBJ2-1 TRBV7-2 many . CASSLEKIHEQFF TGTGCCAGCAGCTTAGAAAAAATCCATGAGCAGTTCTTC
TRBJ2-3 TRBV9 . . CASSVAGAAQGTQYF TGTGCCAGCAGCGTAGCAGGAGCGGCCCAGGGTACGCAGTATTTT
TRBJ2-5 TRBV2 many TRBD2 CASTPEAGGTQETQYF TGTGCCAGCACGCCAGAAGCGGGAGGGACCCAAGAGACCCAGTACTTC
TRBJ2-3 TRBV20-1 many TRBD2 CSAPLSGRAQDTQYF TGCAGTGCCCCACTTAGCGGGAGGGCCCAAGATACGCAGTATTTT
TRBJ2-7 TRBV7-9 . TRBD1 CASSLPGQGGEQYF TGTGCCAGCAGCTTGCCGGGACAGGGGGGCGAGCAGTACTTC
TRBJ2-5 TRBV29-1 . TRBD1 CGARKDRGRETQYF TGCGGCGCAAGGAAGGACAGGGGTAGAGAGACCCAGTACTTC
TRBJ1-5 TRBV7-2 few TRBD1 CASSYLGQGHQPQHF TGTGCCAGCAGTTACCTGGGACAGGGTCATCAGCCCCAGCATTTT
TRBJ2-1 TRBV7-2 many . CASSLSQLNEQFF TGTGCCAGCAGCTTATCTCAATTAAATGAGCAGTTCTTC